These 21 T cell receptor beta chains came from one sample sequenced in a study of blood T cell repertoires in COVID-19. TCRdb keeps only in-frame clones here, not all; method: immunoSEQ multiplex PCR. Here the sample spans around 200,000 clones, approximately 81% being singletons. The sequenced material came from peripheral blood. The receptors shown here come from an elderly woman with active or convalescent COVID-19.

The chain uses TRBV6-5 and TRBJ2-7; no clear D gene. V was shortened by 6 bases and J by 3 bases, with 9 bases between the two germline ends. This CDR3 is built from 12 residues. Germline assignment: CDR1 MNHEY and CDR2 SVGAGI. CDR3: CASSQTSYEQYF. CDR3 DNA sequence: TGTGCCAGCAGCCAGACAAGCTACGAGCAGTACTTC.

The rearrangement joins TRBV27 to TRBJ2-2; possibly TRBD2 for D (6 bases). The ends were cut back, 3 bases at V and 4 bases at J, with 15 bases in the middle. This CDR3 spans 16 amino acids. Germline values: CDR1 MNHEY, CDR2 SMNVEV (reference sequence). CDR3 sequence: CASSFQAGSLTGELFF. The CDR3 coding sequence is TGTGCCAGCAGTTTCCAGGCGGGGAGTCTCACCGGGGAGCTGTTTTTT.

This clone was seen a single time. The chain recombines TRBV7-9 with TRBJ1-5, with TRBD1 identical over 7 bases. Germline V gene data show CDR1 as SEHNR and CDR2 as FQNEAQ (reference sequence). V dropped 2 bases and J dropped 0; count of bases not matched to a gene: 1. This CDR3 is 15 amino acids long. Here the CDR3 reads CASSLQGDSNQPQHF. The CDR3 DNA reads as TGTGCCAGCAGCTTACAGGGGGATAGCAATCAGCCCCAGCATTTT.

A word on this clone: Its ends do not fully match the called genes, so a read error is possible. The chain combines TRBV28 with TRBJ2-7, with TRBD1 matching 9 bases. The CDR3 length is 13 residues. Germline CDR1 and CDR2: MDHEN and SYDVKM. The CDR3, as DNA: TGTGCCAGCATTTTACAGGGGGCGTACGAGCAGTACTTC. This sequence encodes CASILQGAYEQYF.

This clone was found once. The chain couples TRBV5-5 to TRBJ2-7, with a possible D match to TRBD1 (5 bases). Trimming stripped 0 bases from V and 5 bases from J, with 9 bases between. From germline, CDR1 is SGHKS and CDR2 YYEKEE (reference sequence). CDR3 length: 13 amino acids. The CDR3 bases are TGTGCCAGCAGCTTGGGTCCGGACAACGAGCAGTACTTC. It encodes CASSLGPDNEQYF.

The chain employs TRBV2 and TRBJ2-3, with a possible D match to TRBD2 (5 bases). Germline lookup yields CDR1 SNHLY and CDR2 FYNNEI. The CDR3 sequence is 13 residues long. Trimming stripped 5 bases from V and 7 bases from J, with 13 bases between. CDR3 in amino acids: CASSSTSGNTQYF. The CDR3 DNA sequence: TGTGCCAGCAGTTCAACAAGCGGTAATACGCAGTATTTT.

The gene calls are TRBV6-6 and TRBJ1-3; no firm D call. Germline assignment: CDR1 MNHNY and CDR2 SVGAGI (reference sequence). V dropped 2 bases and J dropped 0 bases, with 11 bases sitting between them. The CDR3 runs 16 residues. CDR3 sequence reads: CASSYGLHTSGNTIYF. CDR3 sequence (DNA): TGTGCCAGCAGTTACGGACTCCACACCTCTGGAAACACCATATATTTT.

Only one count was recorded for this clone. The chain has TRBV7-9 and TRBJ2-2, with a tentative D call TRBD1 (6 bases). Germline-derived CDR1 and CDR2 are SEHNR and FQNEAQ (reference sequence). V was trimmed by 1 base and J by 2 bases, leaving 8 bases between them. This CDR3 comprises 15 residues. The CDR3, as DNA: TGTGCCAGCAGCTTAGAGGGACACAACACCGGGGAGCTGTTTTTT. Amino acid sequence: CASSLEGHNTGELFF. Based on the CDR3 plus reference TRBV7-9 and TRBJ2-2, the full variable domain is DTGVSQNPRHKITKRGQNVTFRCDPISEHNRLYWYRQTLGQGPEFLTYFQNEAQLEKSRLLSDRFSAERPKGSFSTLEIQRTEQGDSAMYLCASSLEGHNTGELFFGEGSRLTVL.

This clone was detected once. This chain joins TRBV3-1 (or the pseudogene TRBV3-2) and TRBJ2-7; 7 bases are a match to TRBD2. Germline loops: CDR1 LGHDT, CDR2 YNNKEL (reference sequence). CDR3 length: 14 amino acids. V dropped 4 bases and J dropped 5; count of bases not matched to a gene: 8. The CDR3 reads CASSPRGLKNEQYF. The CDR3 DNA reads TGTGCCAGCAGCCCCCGGGGACTAAAAAACGAGCAGTACTTC.

V is TRBV18 and J is TRBJ2-6; 10 bases are a match to TRBD2. V lost 5 bases to trimming and J lost 0 bases; unmatched junction nucleotides: 4. The CDR3 spans 17 residues. The germline V gene encodes CDR1 KGHSH and CDR2 LQKENI. CDR3 nucleotide sequence: TGTGCCAGCTCAGACACTAGCGGGATCTCTGGGGCCAACGTCCTGACTTTC. Encoded protein: CASSDTSGISGANVLTF.

V is TRBV4-2 and J is TRBJ1-4; no firm D call. The CDR3 is made up of 13 amino acids. Between the trimmed V and J ends, which lost 0 bases and 8 bases, there was a span of 7 bases. The germline V gene encodes CDR1 LGHNA and CDR2 YNFKEQ. CDR3 sequence: CASSQDKKEKLFF. The CDR3 DNA reads TGTGCCAGCAGCCAAGATAAAAAAGAAAAACTGTTTTTT.

The chain recombines TRBV9 with TRBJ1-2; 7 bases line up with TRBD1. This CDR3 is built from 15 residues. Germline V gene data show CDR1 as SGDLS and CDR2 as YYNGEE. After removal of 3 bases from V and 4 bases from J, the junction contained 9 bases not matched to a gene. CDR3 DNA: TGTGCCAGCAGCGGAGCTTACAGGGGATTCTATGGCTACACCTTC. It yields the protein CASSGAYRGFYGYTF.

V and J are TRBV14 and TRBJ1-2, with a possible D match to TRBD1 (6 bases). The CDR3 has 13 amino acids. Germline V gives CDR1 SGHDN, CDR2 FVKESK. Trimming cost V 6 bases and J 4 bases, with 12 bases left between them. The CDR3 bases are TGTGCCAGCAGGCCGACAGGTATCTATGGCTACACCTTC. The encoded protein is CASRPTGIYGYTF.

The rearrangement links TRBV5-1 to TRBJ2-5, with a weak D call TRBD2 (6 bases). Trimming cost V 0 bases and J 5 bases, with 14 bases left between them. The CDR3 extends over 15 amino acids. Looked up from germline, CDR1 is SGHRS and CDR2 is YFSETQ. The CDR3 DNA follows: TGCGCCAGCAGCTTGGGACCGGGAGAGGGGGAGACCCAGTACTTC. Protein: CASSLGPGEGETQYF.

The rearrangement joins TRBV6-2 or TRBV6-3 to TRBJ1-6, with 7 nucleotides matching TRBD1. CDR1 is MNHEY, CDR2 SVGEGT, per germline. With 6 bases clipped from V and 8 bases from J, the junction kept 10 bases outside the gene matches. There are 15 residues in the CDR3. CDR3 coding DNA: TGTGCCAGCAGCCCCGGGACAGTACAATATTCACCCCTCCACTTT. Translation: CASSPGTVQYSPLHF.

The chain is built from TRBV19 and TRBJ1-1, with D possibly matching TRBD1 (6 bases). The CDR3 totals 16 residues. Germline CDR1 reads LNHDA; CDR2 reads SQIVND (reference sequence). With 2 bases removed from V and 4 bases from J, the gap between germline ends came to 17 bases. CDR3 DNA sequence: TGTGCCAGTAGTATAAGGACACAGGGAAGCGGCACTGAAGCTTTCTTT. This encodes CASSIRTQGSGTEAFF.

This CDR3 reads CASSLRASETQYF. In DNA, the CDR3 is TGTGCCAGCAGCTTACGAGCGTCAGAGACCCAGTACTTC. V gene TRBV11-3 combines with J gene TRBJ2-5; D call uncertain. The CDR3 is 13 residues long. Germline V lookup: CDR1 SGHNT, CDR2 YENEEA. The V end lost 2 bases, the J end lost 4 bases, and 8 bases lay between the germline ends. The variable domain in full, completed from reference TRBV11-3 and TRBJ2-5, reads EAGVVQSPRYKIIEKKQPVAFWCNPISGHNTLYWYLQNLGQGPELLIRYENEEAVDDSQLPKDRFSAERLKGVDSTLKIQPAELGDSAVYLCASSLRASETQYFGPGTRLLVL.

V gene TRBV7-2 combines with J gene TRBJ1-2; possibly TRBD1 for D (6 bases). CDR3 length: 14 residues. V lost 5 bases to trimming and J lost 4 bases, with 14 bases between them. The V gene's germline CDR1 is SGHTA and CDR2 FQGNSA. CDR3 region: CASSPDRTIYGYTF. The CDR3 DNA sequence: TGTGCCAGCAGCCCAGACAGGACGATCTATGGCTACACCTTC. The entire variable domain, with the rest obtained from reference TRBV7-2 and TRBJ1-2, is as follows: GAGVSQSPSNKVTEKGKDVELRCDPISGHTALYWYRQSLGQGLEFLIYFQGNSAPDKSGLPSDRFSAERTGGSVSTLTIQRTQQEDSAVYLCASSPDRTIYGYTFGSGTRLTVV.

The V and J genes are TRBV12-3 or TRBV12-4 and TRBJ1-3; D uncertain. The length of the CDR3 is 13 residues. Deletions cut 5 bases from V and 3 bases from J, with 8 bases between. The CDR3 nucleotides read TGTGCCAGCAGTAGTCTAAGTGGAAACACCATATATTTT. Protein sequence: CASSSLSGNTIYF.

The chain has TRBV7-3 and TRBJ2-3; D uncertain. Trimming pared 5 bases from V and 2 bases from J, leaving 8 bases between. There are 13 residues in the CDR3. Per the germline V gene, CDR1 is SGHTA and CDR2 is FQGTGA. CDR3 in DNA: TGTGCCAGCAGCCGGTTCAACACAGATACGCAGTATTTT. This sequence encodes CASSRFNTDTQYF.

V and J are TRBV19 and TRBJ2-4, with D perhaps TRBD2 (5 bases). CDR3 length: 14 residues. The V gene lost 8 bases and the J gene lost 2 bases, with 13 bases spanning the gap. Looked up from germline, CDR1 is LNHDA and CDR2 is SQIVND (reference sequence). The CDR3 nucleotides are TGTGCCAGTGCGGGCTTGGTAACCAAAAACATTCAGTACTTC. It specifies CASAGLVTKNIQYF.